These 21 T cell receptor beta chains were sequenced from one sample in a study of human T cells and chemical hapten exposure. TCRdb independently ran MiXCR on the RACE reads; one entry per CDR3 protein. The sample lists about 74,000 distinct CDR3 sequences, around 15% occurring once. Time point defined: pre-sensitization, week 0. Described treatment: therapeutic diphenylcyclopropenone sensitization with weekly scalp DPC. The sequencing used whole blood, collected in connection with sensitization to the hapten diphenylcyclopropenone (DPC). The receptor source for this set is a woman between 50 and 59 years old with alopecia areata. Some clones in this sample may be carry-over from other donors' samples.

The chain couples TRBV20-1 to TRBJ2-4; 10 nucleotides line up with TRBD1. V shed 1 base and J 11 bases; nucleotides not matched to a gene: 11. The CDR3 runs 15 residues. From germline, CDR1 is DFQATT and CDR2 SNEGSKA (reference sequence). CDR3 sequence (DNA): TGCAGTGCTAGAGCCGGGACAGGGGTGTCGTTAGTTCAGTACTTC. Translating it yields CSARAGTGVSLVQYF.

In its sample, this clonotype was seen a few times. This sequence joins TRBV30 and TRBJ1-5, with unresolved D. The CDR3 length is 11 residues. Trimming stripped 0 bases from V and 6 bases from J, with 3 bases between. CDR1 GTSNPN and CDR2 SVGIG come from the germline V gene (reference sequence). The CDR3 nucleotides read TGTGCCTGGAGTGTAGGTCAGCCCCAGCATTTT. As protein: CAWSVGQPQHF.

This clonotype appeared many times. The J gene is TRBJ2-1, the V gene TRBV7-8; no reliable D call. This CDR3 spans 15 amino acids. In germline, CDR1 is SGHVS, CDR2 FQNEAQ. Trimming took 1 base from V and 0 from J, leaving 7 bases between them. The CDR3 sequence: CASSLGVPSYNEQFF. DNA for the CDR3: TGTGCCAGCAGCTTAGGCGTCCCCTCCTACAATGAGCAGTTCTTC.

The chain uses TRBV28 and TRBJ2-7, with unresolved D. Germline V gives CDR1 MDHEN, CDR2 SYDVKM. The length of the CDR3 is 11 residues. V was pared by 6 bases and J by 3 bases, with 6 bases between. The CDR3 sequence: CASRQFYEQYF. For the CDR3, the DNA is TGTGCCAGCAGACAGTTCTACGAGCAGTACTTC. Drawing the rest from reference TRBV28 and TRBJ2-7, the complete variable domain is DVKVTQSSRYLVKRTGEKVFLECVQDMDHENMFWYRQDPGLGLRLIYFSYDVKMKEKGDIPEGYSVSREKKERFSLILESASTNQTSMYLCASRQFYEQYFGPGTRLTVT.

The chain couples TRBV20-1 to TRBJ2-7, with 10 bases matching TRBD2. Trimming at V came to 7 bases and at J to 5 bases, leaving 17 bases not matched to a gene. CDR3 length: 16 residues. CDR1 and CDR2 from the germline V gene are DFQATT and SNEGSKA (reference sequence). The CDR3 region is CSVIRQGLAKPDEQYF. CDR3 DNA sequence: TGCAGTGTTATACGGCAGGGACTAGCGAAGCCGGACGAGCAGTACTTC.

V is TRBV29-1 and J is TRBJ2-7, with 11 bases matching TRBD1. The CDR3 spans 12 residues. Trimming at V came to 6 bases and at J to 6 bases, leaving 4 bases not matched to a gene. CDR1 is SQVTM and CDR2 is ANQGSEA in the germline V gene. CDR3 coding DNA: TGCAGCGTGGGACAGGGGGAGCTCGAGCAGTACTTC. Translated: CSVGQGELEQYF.

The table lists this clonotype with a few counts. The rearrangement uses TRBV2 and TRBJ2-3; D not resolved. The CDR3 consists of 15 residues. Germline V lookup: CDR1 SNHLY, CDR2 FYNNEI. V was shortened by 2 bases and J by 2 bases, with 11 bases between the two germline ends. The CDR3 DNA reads TGTGCCAGCAGTGAACAAGGAAAGATCACAGATACGCAGTATTTT. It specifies CASSEQGKITDTQYF.

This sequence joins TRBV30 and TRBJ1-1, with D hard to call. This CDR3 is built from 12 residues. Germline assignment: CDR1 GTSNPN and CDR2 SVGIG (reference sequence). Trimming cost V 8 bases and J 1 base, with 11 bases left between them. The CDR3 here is CARLLKNTEAFF. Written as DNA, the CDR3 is TGTGCCCGCCTCCTCAAGAACACTGAAGCTTTCTTT.

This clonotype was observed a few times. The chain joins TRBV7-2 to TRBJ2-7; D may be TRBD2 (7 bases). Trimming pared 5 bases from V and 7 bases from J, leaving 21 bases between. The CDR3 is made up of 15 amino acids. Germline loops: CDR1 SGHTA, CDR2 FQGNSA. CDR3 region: CASSLDGGGPGEQYF. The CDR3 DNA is TGTGCCAGCAGCCTCGACGGCGGGGGCCCGGGGGAGCAGTACTTC.

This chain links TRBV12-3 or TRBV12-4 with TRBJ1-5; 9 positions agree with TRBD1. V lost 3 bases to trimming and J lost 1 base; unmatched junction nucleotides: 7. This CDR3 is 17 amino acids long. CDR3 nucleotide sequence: TGTGCCAGCAGTTTCGAGACAGGGGGTGGAAGCAATCAGCCCCAGCATTTT. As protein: CASSFETGGGSNQPQHF.

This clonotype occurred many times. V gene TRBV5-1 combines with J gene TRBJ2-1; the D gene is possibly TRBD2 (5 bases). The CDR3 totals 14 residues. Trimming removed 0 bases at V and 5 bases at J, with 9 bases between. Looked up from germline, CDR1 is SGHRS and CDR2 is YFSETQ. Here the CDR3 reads CASSLAQRNNEQFF. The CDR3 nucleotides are TGCGCCAGCAGCTTGGCCCAGCGGAACAATGAGCAGTTCTTC.

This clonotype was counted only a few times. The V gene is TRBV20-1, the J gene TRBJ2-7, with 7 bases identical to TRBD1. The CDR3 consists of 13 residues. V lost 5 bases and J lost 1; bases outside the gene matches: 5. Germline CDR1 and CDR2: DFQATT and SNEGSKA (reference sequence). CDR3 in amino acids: CSAQRDSSYEQYF. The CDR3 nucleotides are TGCAGTGCTCAAAGGGACAGTTCCTACGAGCAGTACTTC.

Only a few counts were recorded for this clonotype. This CDR3 is CASGLPRGPPIYNEQFF. The DNA of the CDR3 is TGTGCTAGTGGTTTGCCAAGGGGACCCCCCATATACAATGAGCAGTTCTTC. The J gene is TRBJ2-1, the V gene TRBV12-5; TRBD1 or TRBD2 may be the D gene (5 bases each). V was clipped by 2 bases and J by 4 bases, with 18 bases between them. Germline CDR1 LGHNT, CDR2 FRNRAP. This CDR3 spans 17 amino acids.

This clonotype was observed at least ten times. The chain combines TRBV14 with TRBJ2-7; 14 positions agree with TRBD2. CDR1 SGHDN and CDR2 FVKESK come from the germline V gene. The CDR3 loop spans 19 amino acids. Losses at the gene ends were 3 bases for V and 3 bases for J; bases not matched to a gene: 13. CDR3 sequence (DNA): TGTGCCAGCAGCCACCAGGGACTAGCGGGAGAATACAGGAACTACGAGCAGTACTTC. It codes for CASSHQGLAGEYRNYEQYF.

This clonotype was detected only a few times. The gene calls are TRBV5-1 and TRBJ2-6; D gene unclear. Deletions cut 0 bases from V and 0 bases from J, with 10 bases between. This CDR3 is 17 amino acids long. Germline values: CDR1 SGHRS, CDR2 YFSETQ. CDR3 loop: CASSLDVSLSGANVLTF. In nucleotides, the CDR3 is TGCGCCAGCAGCTTGGACGTATCCCTCTCTGGGGCCAACGTCCTGACTTTC.

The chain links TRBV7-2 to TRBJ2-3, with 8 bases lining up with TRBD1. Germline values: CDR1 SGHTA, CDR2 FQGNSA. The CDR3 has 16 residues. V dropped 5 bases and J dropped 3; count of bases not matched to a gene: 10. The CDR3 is CASSLGGTGGTDTQYF. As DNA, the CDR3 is TGTGCCAGCAGCCTCGGAGGGACAGGAGGGACAGATACGCAGTATTTT.

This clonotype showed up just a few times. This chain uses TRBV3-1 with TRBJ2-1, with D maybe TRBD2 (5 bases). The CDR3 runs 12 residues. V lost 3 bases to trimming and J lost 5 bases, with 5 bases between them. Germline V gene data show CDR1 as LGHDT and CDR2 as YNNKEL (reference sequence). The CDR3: CASSQTNNEQFF. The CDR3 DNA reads TGTGCCAGCAGCCAGACTAACAATGAGCAGTTCTTC.

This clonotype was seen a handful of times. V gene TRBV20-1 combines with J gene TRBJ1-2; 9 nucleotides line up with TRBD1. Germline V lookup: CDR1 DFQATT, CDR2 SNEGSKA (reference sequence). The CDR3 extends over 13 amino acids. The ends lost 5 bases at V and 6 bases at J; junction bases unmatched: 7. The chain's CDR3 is CSAGDREYDGYTF. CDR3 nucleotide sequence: TGCAGTGCTGGGGACAGGGAATACGATGGCTACACCTTC.

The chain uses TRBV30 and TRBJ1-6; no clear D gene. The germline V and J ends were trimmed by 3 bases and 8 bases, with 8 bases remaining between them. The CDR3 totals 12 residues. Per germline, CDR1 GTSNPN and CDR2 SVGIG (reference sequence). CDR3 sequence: CAWRTYDSPLHF. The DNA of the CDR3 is TGTGCCTGGAGAACATATGATTCACCCCTCCACTTT.

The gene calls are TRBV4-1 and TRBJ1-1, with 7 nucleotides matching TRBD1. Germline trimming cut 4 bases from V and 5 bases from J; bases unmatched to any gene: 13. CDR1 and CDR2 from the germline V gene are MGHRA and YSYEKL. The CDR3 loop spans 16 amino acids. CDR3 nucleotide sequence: TGCGCCAGCAGCCTAAGAGTAACAGGGGTTATGACTGAAGCTTTCTTT. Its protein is CASSLRVTGVMTEAFF.

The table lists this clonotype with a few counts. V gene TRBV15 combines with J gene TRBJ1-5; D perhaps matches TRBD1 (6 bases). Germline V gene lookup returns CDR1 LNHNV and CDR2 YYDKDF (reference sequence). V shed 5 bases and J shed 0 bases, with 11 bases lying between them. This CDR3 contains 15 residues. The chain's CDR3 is CATSGTGLSNQPQHF. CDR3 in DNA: TGTGCCACCAGCGGTACAGGGCTTAGCAATCAGCCCCAGCATTTT.